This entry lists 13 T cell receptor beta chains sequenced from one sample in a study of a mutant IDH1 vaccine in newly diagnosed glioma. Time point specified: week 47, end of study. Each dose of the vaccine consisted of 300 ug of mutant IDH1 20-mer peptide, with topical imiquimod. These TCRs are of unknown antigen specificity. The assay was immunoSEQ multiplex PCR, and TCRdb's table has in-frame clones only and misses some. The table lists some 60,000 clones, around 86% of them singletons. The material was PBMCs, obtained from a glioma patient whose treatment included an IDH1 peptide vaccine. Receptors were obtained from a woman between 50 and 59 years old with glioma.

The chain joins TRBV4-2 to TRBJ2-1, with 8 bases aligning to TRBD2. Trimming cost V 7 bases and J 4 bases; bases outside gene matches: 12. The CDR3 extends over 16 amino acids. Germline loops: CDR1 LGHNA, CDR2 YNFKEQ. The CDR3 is CASTSGIGGAYNEQFF. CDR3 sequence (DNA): TGTGCCAGCACCTCCGGCATCGGGGGGGCGTACAATGAGCAGTTCTTC.

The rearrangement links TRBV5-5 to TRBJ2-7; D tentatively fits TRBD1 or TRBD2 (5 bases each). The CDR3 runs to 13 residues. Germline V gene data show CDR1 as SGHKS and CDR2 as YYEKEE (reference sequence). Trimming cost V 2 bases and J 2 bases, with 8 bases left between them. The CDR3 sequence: CASSFVGAYEQYF. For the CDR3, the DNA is TGTGCCAGCAGCTTCGTGGGGGCCTACGAGCAGTACTTC.

The CDR3 coding sequence is TGTGCCTGGAGTCGGGACACAGATACGCAGTATTTT. It is translated as CAWSRDTDTQYF. The chain employs TRBV30 and TRBJ2-3; D is perhaps TRBD2 (5 bases). Germline loops: CDR1 GTSNPN, CDR2 SVGIG (reference sequence). V lost 2 bases, J lost 2 bases, and 5 bases lay in between. This CDR3 contains 12 residues.

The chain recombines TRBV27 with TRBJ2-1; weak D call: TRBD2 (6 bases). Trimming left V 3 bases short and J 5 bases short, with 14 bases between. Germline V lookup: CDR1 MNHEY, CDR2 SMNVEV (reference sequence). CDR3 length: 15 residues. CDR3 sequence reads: CASSFRRGQNNEQFF. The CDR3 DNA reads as TGTGCCAGCAGTTTTAGGAGGGGCCAAAACAATGAGCAGTTCTTC.

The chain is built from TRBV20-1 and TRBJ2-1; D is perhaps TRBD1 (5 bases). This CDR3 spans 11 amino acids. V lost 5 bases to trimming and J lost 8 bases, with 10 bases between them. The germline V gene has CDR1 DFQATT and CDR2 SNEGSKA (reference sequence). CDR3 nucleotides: TGCAGTGCTCAGACAGTACATGAGCAGTTCTTC. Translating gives CSAQTVHEQFF.

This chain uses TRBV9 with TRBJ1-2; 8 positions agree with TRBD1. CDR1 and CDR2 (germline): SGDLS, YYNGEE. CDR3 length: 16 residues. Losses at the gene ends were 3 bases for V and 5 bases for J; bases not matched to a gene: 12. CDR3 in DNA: TGTGCCAGCAGCGCCCTCCAGACAGGGGAGAGATATGGCTACACCTTC. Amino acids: CASSALQTGERYGYTF.

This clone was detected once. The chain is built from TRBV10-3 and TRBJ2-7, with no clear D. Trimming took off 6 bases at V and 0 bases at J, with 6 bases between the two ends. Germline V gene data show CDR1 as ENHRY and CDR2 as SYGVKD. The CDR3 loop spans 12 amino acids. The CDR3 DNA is TGTGCCATCAGGCTTAGCTCCTACGAGCAGTACTTC. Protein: CAIRLSSYEQYF.

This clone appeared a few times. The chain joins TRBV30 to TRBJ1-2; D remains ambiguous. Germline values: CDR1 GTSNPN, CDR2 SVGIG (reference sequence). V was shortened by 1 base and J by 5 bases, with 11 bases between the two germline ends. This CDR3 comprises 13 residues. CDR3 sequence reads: CAWSGTKGYGYTF. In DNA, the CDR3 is TGTGCCTGGAGTGGGACTAAAGGGTATGGCTACACCTTC.

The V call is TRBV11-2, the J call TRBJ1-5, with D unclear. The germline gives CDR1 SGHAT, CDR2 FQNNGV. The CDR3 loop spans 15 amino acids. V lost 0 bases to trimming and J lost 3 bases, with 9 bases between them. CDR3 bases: TGTGCCAGCAGCTTAGACGGACTCAACAATCAGCCCCAGCATTTT. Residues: CASSLDGLNNQPQHF.

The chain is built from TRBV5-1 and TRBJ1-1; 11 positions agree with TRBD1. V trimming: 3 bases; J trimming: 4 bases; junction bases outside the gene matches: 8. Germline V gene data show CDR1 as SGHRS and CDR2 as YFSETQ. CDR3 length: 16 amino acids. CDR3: CASSWGQGGISTEAFF. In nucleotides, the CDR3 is TGCGCCAGCAGCTGGGGACAGGGGGGGATCAGCACTGAAGCTTTCTTT.

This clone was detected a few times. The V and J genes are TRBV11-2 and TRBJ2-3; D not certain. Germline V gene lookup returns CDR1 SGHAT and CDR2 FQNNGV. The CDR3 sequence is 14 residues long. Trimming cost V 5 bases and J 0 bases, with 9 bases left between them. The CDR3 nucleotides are TGTGCCAGCAGCCCCATCCTGAGCACAGATACGCAGTATTTT. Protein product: CASSPILSTDTQYF.

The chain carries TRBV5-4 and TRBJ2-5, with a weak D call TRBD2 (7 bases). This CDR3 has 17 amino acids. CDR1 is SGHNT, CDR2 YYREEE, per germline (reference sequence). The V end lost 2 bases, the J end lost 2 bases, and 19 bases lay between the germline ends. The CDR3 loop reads CASSFPLGRGGQETQYF. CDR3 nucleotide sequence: TGTGCCAGCAGCTTCCCCCTGGGCAGGGGAGGGCAAGAGACCCAGTACTTC.

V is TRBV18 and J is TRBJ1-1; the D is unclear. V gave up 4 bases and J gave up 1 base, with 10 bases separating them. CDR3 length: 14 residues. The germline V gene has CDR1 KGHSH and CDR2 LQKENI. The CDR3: CASSQRIENTEAFF. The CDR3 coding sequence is TGTGCCAGCTCACAGAGAATAGAGAACACTGAAGCTTTCTTT.